Included here is one T cell receptor (beta chain) sequence, with context. Participants, 18 to 89 years old, spanned about 26 US areas. Original methodology: Amplified reference gene primers provided the basis for estimating nucleated cell counts. Sequenced by immunoSEQ multiplex PCR; TCRdb stores in-frame clones only, minus some. The DNA gave D and trimming, while V, J and clone size come from that table. The sample records about 340,000 clones, around 85% being singletons. From germline, CDR1 is SEHNR and CDR2 FQNEAQ (reference sequence). Trimming took off 7 bases at V and 1 base at J, with 16 bases between the two ends. This CDR3 has 15 residues. This entry belongs to a study of blood T cell repertoires in COVID-19.

The clonotype was recovered from a woman in her 40s with acute COVID-19. Sequencing input: PBMCs or T cells enriched from blood (not recorded which). The rearrangement uses TRBV7-9 and TRBJ1-1; D gene unclear. The CDR3 region is CASTRGGTPNTEAFF. For the CDR3, the DNA is TGTGCCAGCACCCGAGGAGGCACCCCGAACACTGAAGCTTTCTTT.